The 30 T cell receptor beta chains below come from one sample, sequenced in a study of control samples from healthy donors and cancer patients. Method: immunoSEQ multiplex PCR; TCRdb's copy keeps in-frame clones and lacks some. The sample has 80,000 to 100,000 clones, 88% seen once. Specimen: blood. The receptors come from a man aged 25 to 45 in good health.

The chain is built from TRBV3-1 (or the pseudogene TRBV3-2) and TRBJ2-7, with unresolved D. The CDR3 runs to 13 residues. The germline V gene has CDR1 LGHDT and CDR2 YNNKEL (reference sequence). CDR3: CGWYWAKTYEQYF. CDR3 bases: TGTGGCTGGTATTGGGCCAAAACCTACGAGCAGTACTTC.

The chain has TRBV4-1 and TRBJ2-3; TRBD2 aligns across 13 bases. This CDR3 contains 20 residues. Unmatched junction bases numbered 13, after V lost 3 bases and J lost 1 base. From germline, CDR1 is MGHRA and CDR2 YSYEKL. The DNA of the CDR3 is TGCGCCAGCAGCCACGCGAGAGGACTAGCGGGAGTCACCGGCACAGATACGCAGTATTTT. This gives the protein CASSHARGLAGVTGTDTQYF.

This clone showed up just once. This chain links TRBV6-2 or TRBV6-3 with TRBJ1-5; 9 bases agree with TRBD1. Germline V gene sequence: CDR1 MNHEY, CDR2 SVGEGT. This CDR3 is 17 amino acids long. V shed 4 bases, J shed 0 bases, and the junction held 7 bases outside the gene matches. CDR3: CASSLDRGDYSNQPQHF. The CDR3 DNA is TGTGCCAGCAGTTTGGACAGGGGCGATTATAGCAATCAGCCCCAGCATTTT.

The DNA of the CDR3 is TGTGCCAGCAGTCGCAGACAGGGCGGACAGCCCCAGCATTTT. Translated, it gives CASSRRQGGQPQHF. The rearrangement joins TRBV28 to TRBJ1-5, with 7 bases aligning to TRBD1. V trimming: 5 bases; J trimming: 7 bases; junction bases outside the gene matches: 8. Germline values: CDR1 MDHEN, CDR2 SYDVKM. This CDR3 has 14 residues.

The V call is TRBV14, the J call TRBJ2-1; 7 bases are a match to TRBD2. After removal of 2 bases from V and 0 bases from J, the junction contained 16 bases not matched to a gene. CDR1 SGHDN and CDR2 FVKESK come from the germline V gene. The CDR3 covers 20 residues. CDR3 bases: TGTGCCAGCAGCCAACCTCGGAGGTGGGGGAGGGAAAGCTCCTACAATGAGCAGTTCTTC. Its protein is CASSQPRRWGRESSYNEQFF.

This chain connects TRBV2 to TRBJ2-2; unclear D gene. V was cut by 2 bases and J by 1 base, with 14 bases left in between. Germline lookup yields CDR1 SNHLY and CDR2 FYNNEI. The CDR3 loop spans 17 amino acids. The CDR3 loop is CASSEFGFLGNTGELFF. CDR3 DNA sequence: TGTGCCAGCAGTGAATTCGGTTTTCTCGGGAACACCGGGGAGCTGTTTTTT.

The V call is TRBV4-3, the J call TRBJ1-6; 7 bases agree with TRBD1. After removal of 2 bases from V and 6 bases from J, the junction contained 7 bases not matched to a gene. This CDR3 comprises 16 residues. Germline CDR1 LGHNA, CDR2 YSLEER. CDR3 in amino acids: CASSQTLTGTNSPLHF. In nucleotides, the CDR3 is TGCGCCAGCAGCCAAACCCTGACAGGGACTAATTCACCCCTCCACTTT.

This sequence joins TRBV6-6 and TRBJ1-6; TRBD1 might be the D (5 bases). V was pared by 7 bases and J by 7 bases, with 17 bases between. This CDR3 is built from 15 residues. Germline V lookup: CDR1 MNHNY, CDR2 SVGAGI (reference sequence). The CDR3 DNA reads TGTGCCAGCACAGACAGTCAAGCGGGGAATTCACCCCTCCACTTT. This codes for CASTDSQAGNSPLHF.

The chain is built from TRBV10-3 and TRBJ2-5, with 7 bases that match TRBD1. V was pared by 0 bases and J by 2 bases, with 0 bases of the junction left unmatched. CDR3 length: 14 amino acids. From germline, CDR1 is ENHRY and CDR2 SYGVKD. The chain's CDR3 is CAISESDRQETQYF. The CDR3 nucleotides read TGTGCCATCAGTGAGTCGGACAGGCAAGAGACCCAGTACTTC.

This clone came up once. This rearrangement joins TRBV6-5 to TRBJ1-1; tentative D call: TRBD1 (5 bases). Germline CDR1 is MNHEY and CDR2 is SVGAGI. The CDR3 has 12 amino acids. V lost 6 bases and J 6 bases, leaving 11 bases between the germline ends. CDR3 amino acids: CASRGEVPEAFF. DNA of the CDR3: TGTGCCAGCAGGGGGGAAGTCCCTGAAGCTTTCTTT.

This clone was detected once. The gene calls are TRBV15 and TRBJ1-5; 11 bases match TRBD1. Germline loops: CDR1 LNHNV, CDR2 YYDKDF (reference sequence). This CDR3 region has 15 residues. V dropped 3 bases and J dropped 6; count of bases not matched to a gene: 4. The CDR3 spells CATSRDRGLLQPQHF. The CDR3 nucleotides are TGTGCCACCAGCAGGGACAGGGGGCTCCTTCAGCCCCAGCATTTT.

The chain joins TRBV27 to TRBJ1-4; D perhaps matches TRBD1 (5 bases). V lost 7 bases to trimming and J lost 4 bases, with 16 bases between them. CDR1 is MNHEY, CDR2 SMNVEV, per germline (reference sequence). The CDR3 is made up of 15 amino acids. Written as DNA, the CDR3 is TGTGCCAGCAACAAGGTCCAAGGGGTTAATGAAAAACTGTTTTTT. Translated, it gives CASNKVQGVNEKLFF.

This clone was recorded once. The rearrangement joins TRBV13 to TRBJ2-3, with unresolved D. The ends were cut back, 1 base at V and 0 bases at J, with 8 bases in the middle. Germline V lookup: CDR1 PRHDT, CDR2 FYEKMQ (reference sequence). The CDR3 spans 15 residues. The CDR3 DNA reads TGTGCCAGCAGCTTAGTCGTAGCTAGCACAGATACGCAGTATTTT. This encodes CASSLVVASTDTQYF.

The rearrangement uses TRBV29-1 and TRBJ2-1, with D tentatively TRBD1 or TRBD2 (6 bases each). The germline V gene has CDR1 SQVTM and CDR2 ANQGSEA. Between the trimmed V and J ends, which lost 5 bases and 6 bases, there was a span of 17 bases. This CDR3 is built from 14 residues. CDR3 coding DNA: TGCAGCGTTAAGTTTGGGGGCGGGACCAATGAGCAGTTCTTC. Residues: CSVKFGGGTNEQFF.

The chain has TRBV9 and TRBJ2-1; weak D call: TRBD2 (6 bases). The germline CDR1 and CDR2 sequences are SGDLS and YYNGEE. The ends were cut back, 0 bases at V and 7 bases at J, with 17 bases in the middle. This CDR3 is 16 amino acids long. CDR3 DNA sequence: TGTGCCAGCAGCGTAGTGCCGAGCGGTGCGGGAAATGAGCAGTTCTTC. Amino acid sequence: CASSVVPSGAGNEQFF.

The V and J genes are TRBV9 and TRBJ2-1; D not resolved. V was shortened by 0 bases and J by 0 bases, with 10 bases between the two germline ends. Germline V lookup: CDR1 SGDLS, CDR2 YYNGEE. This CDR3 has 16 residues. This CDR3 is CASSVEVAHSYNEQFF. The CDR3 DNA sequence: TGTGCCAGCAGCGTAGAAGTAGCCCACTCCTACAATGAGCAGTTCTTC.

V and J are TRBV18 and TRBJ2-2; 8 bases line up with TRBD1. CDR1 is KGHSH, CDR2 LQKENI, per germline. V was pared by 3 bases and J by 5 bases, with 5 bases of the junction left unmatched. CDR3 size: 15 residues. CDR3 DNA: TGTGCCAGCTCACCGGGGGACAGGCTAACCGGGGAGCTGTTTTTT. As protein: CASSPGDRLTGELFF.

The CDR3 nucleotides are TGCGCCAGCAGCTTAACGGGAGACGAGCAGTACTTC. Amino acids: CASSLTGDEQYF. The V call is TRBV5-1, the J call TRBJ2-7, with TRBD2 as a possible D gene (6 bases). The CDR3 is 12 residues long. Trimming took 2 bases from V and 5 from J, leaving 8 bases between them. Germline loops: CDR1 SGHRS, CDR2 YFSETQ.

In DNA form, the CDR3 reads TGTGCCAGCAGTTATATCTTGGGGATGCTAGCGGGATATGAGACCCAGTACTTC. Its protein is CASSYILGMLAGYETQYF. The genes are TRBV6-2 or TRBV6-3 and TRBJ2-5; 9 bases are shared with TRBD2. The germline V gene encodes CDR1 MNHEY and CDR2 SVGEGT. The ends lost 3 bases at V and 5 bases at J; junction bases unmatched: 16. The CDR3 contains 18 residues.

This chain links TRBV2 with TRBJ1-4, with 11 nucleotides matching TRBD1. The V gene's germline CDR1 is SNHLY and CDR2 FYNNEI. Losses at the gene ends were 6 bases for V and 8 bases for J; bases not matched to a gene: 5. The CDR3 extends over 14 amino acids. The CDR3 loop is CASRSGQGDEKLFF. The CDR3 DNA is TGTGCCAGCAGGTCGGGACAGGGGGACGAAAAACTGTTTTTT.

The V call is TRBV19, the J call TRBJ2-3, with D maybe TRBD1 (6 bases). CDR3 length equals 14 residues. Germline V gene lookup returns CDR1 LNHDA and CDR2 SQIVND (reference sequence). V lost 8 bases, J lost 0 bases, and 12 bases lay in between. CDR3 DNA sequence: TGTGCCAGTGGTGACAGGCTTAGCACAGATACGCAGTATTTT. Its protein is CASGDRLSTDTQYF.

The chain combines TRBV29-1 with TRBJ2-2, with 7 bases matching TRBD1. The germline V gene encodes CDR1 SQVTM and CDR2 ANQGSEA. V lost 4 bases, J lost 1 base, and 6 bases stayed unmatched. CDR3 length: 15 amino acids. Written as DNA, the CDR3 is TGCAGCGTTGCCCTCTGGACAGGGAACACCGGGGAGCTGTTTTTT. Protein sequence: CSVALWTGNTGELFF.

This chain joins TRBV4-2 and TRBJ2-7; D not resolved. The ends were cut back, 1 base at V and 3 bases at J, with 13 bases in the middle. The germline CDR1 and CDR2 sequences are LGHNA and YNFKEQ. The CDR3 extends over 15 amino acids. This CDR3 is CASSQARAADYEQYF. CDR3 bases: TGTGCCAGCAGCCAAGCACGGGCGGCGGACTACGAGCAGTACTTC.

The chain couples TRBV12-3 or TRBV12-4 to TRBJ1-3; D is unresolved. Deletions cut 5 bases from V and 3 bases from J, with 5 bases between. This CDR3 comprises 12 residues. Here the CDR3 reads CASSQSGNTIYF. Written as DNA, the CDR3 is TGTGCCAGCAGTCAAAGTGGAAACACCATATATTTT.

Turning to this clone: This specimen includes other DNA sequences encoding the same CDR3. The chain couples TRBV27 to TRBJ1-1; 7 nucleotides line up with TRBD1. The V gene end was trimmed by 5 bases and the J gene end by 1 base; junction bases not matched to a gene: 4. The germline V gene has CDR1 MNHEY and CDR2 SMNVEV (reference sequence). The CDR3 contains 14 residues. The CDR3 DNA sequence: TGTGCCAGCAGTCCGGGGACAGCGAACACTGAAGCTTTCTTT. Translation gives CASSPGTANTEAFF.

This chain joins TRBV19 and TRBJ2-7; D is unresolved. Germline V lookup: CDR1 LNHDA, CDR2 SQIVND (reference sequence). The CDR3 is 11 amino acids. V shed 7 bases and J shed 6 bases, with 10 bases lying between them. CDR3 in amino acids: CASTGFSEQYF. In nucleotides, the CDR3 is TGTGCCAGTACCGGGTTTTCCGAGCAGTACTTC.

The chain is built from TRBV7-2 and TRBJ1-1; unclear D gene. The CDR3 consists of 15 residues. Germline assignment: CDR1 SGHTA and CDR2 FQGNSA. V lost 5 bases and J 4 bases, leaving 17 bases between the germline ends. CDR3 sequence reads: CASSANGLGTTEAFF. Written as DNA, the CDR3 is TGTGCCAGCAGCGCGAATGGCCTGGGTACCACTGAAGCTTTCTTT.

This sequence joins TRBV7-3 and TRBJ1-1; D unclear. Deletions cut 3 bases from V and 3 bases from J, with 8 bases between. CDR1 is SGHTA, CDR2 FQGTGA, per germline. The CDR3 has 13 residues. The DNA of the CDR3 is TGTGCCAGCAGCTTGGGCGGGGACACTGAAGCTTTCTTT. Its translation is CASSLGGDTEAFF.

V is TRBV7-3 and J is TRBJ2-1; a possible D gene is TRBD2 (6 bases). The V gene's germline CDR1 is SGHTA and CDR2 FQGTGA. The length of the CDR3 is 17 residues. The V gene lost 4 bases and the J gene lost 3 bases, with 19 bases spanning the gap. CDR3 coding DNA: TGTGCCAGCAGCTCCCACCCCTTCCCGGACTACTACAATGAGCAGTTCTTC. Translated: CASSSHPFPDYYNEQFF.

The rearrangement joins TRBV11-2 to TRBJ2-1, with D perhaps TRBD1 (6 bases). Trimming removed 0 bases from V and 8 bases from J, with 8 bases in between. From germline, CDR1 is SGHAT and CDR2 FQNNGV. This CDR3 contains 13 residues. CDR3 sequence reads: CASSLDQGYEQFF. The CDR3 DNA reads as TGTGCCAGCAGCTTAGACCAGGGGTATGAGCAGTTCTTC.